A single sample gave rise to the 7 T cell receptor beta chains below, sequenced in a study of post-analysis software for immune sequencing data. Study observations and caveats: A handful of TRBV segments appeared more often in patients than in controls, and TRBV5-6, TRBV5-1 and TRBV20-1 were among these.

TCR beta libraries were prepared from cDNA with unique molecular identifiers. MiXCR, applied by TCRdb to the PCR reads, yields one record per CDR3 protein. The data hold 650,000 to 850,000 distinct CDR3 sequences, with about 43% observed a single time. No antigens are known for them. Sequencing input: blood. These receptors were taken from a girl between 5 and 17 years old with multiple sclerosis.

This clonotype was picked up a small number of times. The chain is built from TRBV6-5 and TRBJ2-1; TRBD2 matches at 8 bases. CDR3 length equals 15 residues. CDR1 is MNHEY, CDR2 SVGAGI, per germline. Trimming cost V 4 bases and J 6 bases; bases outside gene matches: 8. CDR3 DNA: TGTGCCAGCAGTTTCACTAGCGGAGGTGTCAATGAGCAGTTCTTC. It specifies CASSFTSGGVNEQFF.

This clonotype has a handful of counts. The chain recombines TRBV2 with TRBJ2-7, with 10 bases fitting TRBD2. In germline, CDR1 is SNHLY, CDR2 FYNNEI. The CDR3 is made up of 16 amino acids. V lost 4 bases, J lost 0 bases, and 6 bases stayed unmatched. The CDR3 coding sequence is TGTGCCAGCAGTGCGACTAGCGGGCTAAGCTCCTACGAGCAGTACTTC. Its translation: CASSATSGLSSYEQYF.

This chain links TRBV12-3 or TRBV12-4 with TRBJ2-2; D remains unclear. The CDR3 totals 15 residues. Trimming took 6 bases from V and 4 from J, leaving 15 bases between them. The CDR3 protein is CASSNPETPTGELFF. The CDR3 nucleotides are TGTGCCAGCAGCAACCCGGAGACTCCCACCGGGGAGCTGTTTTTT.

DNA for the CDR3: TGTGCCAGCAGCTCCCTCCCGACAGGGATAATGAACACTGAAGCTTTCTTT. It specifies CASSSLPTGIMNTEAFF. The rearrangement uses TRBV11-3 and TRBJ1-1, with 7 bases aligning to TRBD1. V lost 4 bases, J lost 0 bases, and 11 bases stayed unmatched. CDR3 length equals 17 residues. Germline V lookup: CDR1 SGHNT, CDR2 YENEEA. The full variable domain, with the rest looked up from reference TRBV11-3 and TRBJ1-1, is EAGVVQSPRYKIIEKKQPVAFWCNPISGHNTLYWYLQNLGQGPELLIRYENEEAVDDSQLPKDRFSAERLKGVDSTLKIQPAELGDSAVYLCASSSLPTGIMNTEAFFGQGTRLTVV.

This sequence joins TRBV5-1 and TRBJ2-5; TRBD1 matches 7 bases. The CDR3 runs 14 residues. Germline V CDR1 and CDR2: SGHRS, YFSETQ. J was trimmed by 11 bases and V by 0 bases; bases with no gene match: 10. CDR3 sequence: CASSLAGGVGEQYF. CDR3 in DNA: TGCGCCAGCAGCTTGGCAGGGGGAGTGGGGGAGCAGTACTTC.

DNA of the CDR3: TGTGCCAGCTCCCCCCGGAGGGGGCGGTCCGGGGAGCTGTTTTTT. Residues: CASSPRRGRSGELFF. The J gene is TRBJ2-2, the V gene TRBV28, with D perhaps TRBD1 (7 bases). The CDR3 sequence is 15 residues long. Germline CDR1 and CDR2: MDHEN and SYDVKM. V was clipped by 8 bases and J by 6 bases, with 19 bases between them.

The chain uses TRBV7-2 and TRBJ1-1; a possible D gene is TRBD1 (6 bases). This CDR3 spans 14 amino acids. V was cut by 7 bases and J by 6 bases, with 18 bases left in between. Per germline, CDR1 SGHTA and CDR2 FQGNSA. In nucleotides, the CDR3 is TGTGCCAGCACTACCCGGGGGCCGCGGGCTGAAGCTTTCTTT. It yields the protein CASTTRGPRAEAFF.